This TCR beta chain was identified during a study of human T cells and chemical hapten exposure. The V gene end was trimmed by 1 base and the J gene end by 5 bases; junction bases not matched to a gene: 6. This CDR3 comprises 15 residues. Germline loops: CDR1 LGHNT, CDR2 FRNRAP. TCRdb reprocessed the RACE reads with MiXCR, giving one entry per CDR3 protein. Of roughly 380,000 distinct CDR3 sequences listed, about 6% were seen once; the top ten hold about 5%. This clonotype was found many times. The sample's time point: patch test 2, 6 weeks after DPC sensitization. Treatment noted: therapeutic diphenylcyclopropenone sensitization with weekly scalp DPC.

This TCR was sampled from a woman aged 18-30 years with alopecia areata. Some clones in this sample may be carry-over from other donors' samples. This rearrangement joins TRBV12-5 to TRBJ1-1, with TRBD1 matching 8 bases. Sample: whole blood, taken in connection with sensitization to the hapten diphenylcyclopropenone (DPC). CDR3 coding DNA: TGTGCTAGTGGTTTGGGACAGGGGCGTAGTACTGAAGCTTTCTTT. Translation gives CASGLGQGRSTEAFF.